This T cell receptor (beta chain) was profiled in a study of shared clonotypes between healthy human individuals. The overall study: The plates for each donor numbered three CD4 naive, three CD4 memory, two CD8 naive and one CD8 memory.

Here immunoSEQ multiplex PCR was the method, and the copy in TCRdb shows in-frame clones only, minus some. The table lists around 510,000 clones, more than 95% of them singletons. Naive CD45RA+ and memory CD45RA-negative subsets were split from CD4+ cells. The CDR3 is made up of 13 amino acids. CDR1 is LNHDA and CDR2 is SQIVND in the germline V gene (reference sequence). With 5 bases removed from V and 3 bases from J, the gap between germline ends came to 10 bases. Comments on this clone: Different DNA sequences within this sample yield the same CDR3.

The clonotype was recovered from a young woman in good health. The sample was naive CD4+ T cells sorted from blood. The subset denotes: CD45RA+ positively selected. This chain uses TRBV19 with TRBJ1-1, with a tentative D call TRBD1 (6 bases). CDR3 nucleotide sequence: TGTGCCAGTAGTGCAAGGGGGGACACTGAAGCTTTCTTT. Encoded protein: CASSARGDTEAFF.